This T cell receptor (beta chain) was identified in a study of blood T cell repertoires in COVID-19. The overall study: The cDNA or gDNA used as material had been derived from T cells, B-cell-depleted T cells, or PBMCs.

The CDR3 is made up of 15 amino acids. Germline V lookup: CDR1 SGHRS, CDR2 YFSETQ. V shed 0 bases, J shed 6 bases, and the junction held 5 bases outside the gene matches. Sequencing used immunoSEQ multiplex PCR; TCRdb keeps in-frame clones, though not all of them. The sample records 470,000 or so clones, around 85% being singletons. This clonotype was obtained from a human donor in a cohort sampled during active COVID-19. V usage is TRBV5-1 and J usage is TRBJ2-1; 8 bases agree with TRBD1. The material sequenced was peripheral blood. Here the CDR3 reads CASSLGTGQGNEQFF. The CDR3 DNA sequence: TGCGCCAGCAGCTTGGGTACTGGACAGGGCAATGAGCAGTTCTTC. Together with reference TRBV5-1 and TRBJ2-1, the CDR3 gives the full variable domain: KAGVTQTPRYLIKTRGQQVTLSCSPISGHRSVSWYQQTPGQGLQFLFEYFSETQRNKGNFPGRFSGRQFSNSRSEMNVSTLELGDSALYLCASSLGTGQGNEQFFGPGTRLTVL.